Following are 21 T cell receptor beta chains from one sample sequenced in a study of shared clonotypes between healthy human individuals. Here immunoSEQ multiplex PCR was the method, and the copy in TCRdb shows in-frame clones only, minus some. This table has about 2.4 million clones, more than 90% appearing once. The sequencing input was naive CD4+ T cells sorted from blood. Subset noted: CD45RA+ positively selected. The receptors stem from a man aged 18-30 years in good health.

In its sample, this clone was seen once. The chain combines TRBV4-3 with TRBJ2-7, with 12 bases fitting TRBD2. Per germline, CDR1 LGHNA and CDR2 YSLEER. The CDR3 is 17 residues long. V gave up 0 bases and J gave up 6 bases; unmatched junction bases: 9. The CDR3 region is CASSQEGLAGGPGEQYF. CDR3 sequence (DNA): TGCGCCAGCAGCCAAGAAGGGCTAGCGGGAGGGCCGGGCGAGCAGTACTTC.

This clone is a singleton in its sample. This rearrangement joins TRBV6-1 to TRBJ1-2, with TRBD1 identical over 8 bases. Germline CDR1 reads MNHNS; CDR2 reads SASEGT. The CDR3 spans 14 residues. The V gene end was trimmed by 5 bases and the J gene end by 4 bases; junction bases not matched to a gene: 6. The CDR3, as DNA: TGTGCCAGCAGTAGGACAGGGTTGGCCTATGGCTACACCTTC. Protein: CASSRTGLAYGYTF.

The chain couples TRBV5-1 to TRBJ1-1; D gene ambiguous. The ends were cut back, 2 bases at V and 1 base at J, with 9 bases in the middle. CDR3 length: 14 amino acids. CDR1 and CDR2 (germline): SGHRS, YFSETQ. The CDR3 sequence is CASSLGDKNTEAFF. Written as DNA, the CDR3 is TGCGCCAGCAGCTTAGGAGACAAGAACACTGAAGCTTTCTTT.

The chain couples TRBV5-4 to TRBJ2-6, with D possibly being TRBD1 or TRBD2 (5 bases each). From germline, CDR1 is SGHNT and CDR2 YYREEE (reference sequence). This CDR3 contains 16 residues. V was clipped by 3 bases and J by 0 bases, with 10 bases between them. Here the CDR3 reads CASSWGRTSGANVLTF. The DNA of the CDR3 is TGTGCCAGCAGCTGGGGACGGACCTCTGGGGCCAACGTCCTGACTTTC.

To note about this clone: The same CDR3 can be traced to other DNA sequences in this sample. The rearrangement joins TRBV9 to TRBJ1-2; maybe TRBD1 (5 bases). The CDR3 is 13 amino acids. V lost 1 base, J lost 4 bases, and 8 bases lay in between. Germline-derived CDR1 and CDR2 are SGDLS and YYNGEE. In nucleotides, the CDR3 is TGTGCCAGCAGCGTATCTGGGGGCTATGGCTACACCTTC. Residues: CASSVSGGYGYTF.

This chain links TRBV5-1 with TRBJ2-1; D could derive from TRBD1 or TRBD2 (5 bases each). Deletions cut 4 bases from V and 5 bases from J, with 13 bases between. The CDR3 runs 14 residues. Germline V gene lookup returns CDR1 SGHRS and CDR2 YFSETQ. Here the CDR3 DNA reads TGCGCCAGCAGCACCGGGACCTATAACAATGAGCAGTTCTTC. This codes for CASSTGTYNNEQFF.

The chain is built from TRBV10-3 and TRBJ1-5; no clear D. Trimming cost V 0 bases and J 3 bases, with 12 bases left between them. The CDR3 is 16 amino acids. Germline V lookup: CDR1 ENHRY, CDR2 SYGVKD. CDR3 in amino acids: CAISESWAGNNQPQHF. In nucleotides, the CDR3 is TGTGCCATCAGTGAGTCGTGGGCAGGAAACAATCAGCCCCAGCATTTT.

As regards this clone: The same CDR3 arises from other DNA sequences in this sample as well. In nucleotides, the CDR3 is TGTGCCAGCCGACGGACGGGGCTTAATGAAAAACTGTTTTTT. Protein sequence: CASRRTGLNEKLFF. The V and J genes are TRBV5-6 and TRBJ1-4; D might be TRBD1 (5 bases). V lost 7 bases to trimming and J lost 4 bases, with 14 bases between them. This CDR3 spans 14 amino acids. Looked up from germline, CDR1 is SGHDT and CDR2 is YYEEEE.

About this clone: Other DNA sequences in this specimen translate into the identical CDR3. The chain recombines TRBV6-1 with TRBJ1-2; D possibly corresponds to TRBD1 (5 bases). Germline assignment: CDR1 MNHNS and CDR2 SASEGT. The V end lost 3 bases, the J end lost 7 bases, and 6 bases lay between the germline ends. The CDR3 extends over 11 amino acids. The CDR3 region has the DNA TGTGCCAGCAGTGAGAGGGGTGGCTACACCTTC. This sequence encodes CASSERGGYTF.

The chain has TRBV6-5 and TRBJ1-2; D possibly corresponds to TRBD1 (5 bases). This CDR3 is 15 amino acids long. With 5 bases removed from V and 0 bases from J, the gap between germline ends came to 13 bases. CDR1 is MNHEY, CDR2 SVGAGI, per germline. The CDR3 spells CASSPDRRPNYGYTF. CDR3 nucleotide sequence: TGTGCCAGCAGTCCCGACAGACGGCCTAACTATGGCTACACCTTC.

J is TRBJ2-3 and V is TRBV5-1, with a possible D match to TRBD1 (6 bases). Per germline, CDR1 SGHRS and CDR2 YFSETQ. V was trimmed by 5 bases and J by 2 bases, leaving 15 bases between them. The CDR3 consists of 15 residues. The DNA for the CDR3 is TGCGCCAGCAGACCACAGGGTTTCACCACAGATACGCAGTATTTT. Protein sequence: CASRPQGFTTDTQYF.

V gene TRBV14 combines with J gene TRBJ2-5; 8 bases align to TRBD1. CDR3 size: 15 residues. V lost 1 base, J lost 4 bases, and 5 bases stayed unmatched. Germline V lookup: CDR1 SGHDN, CDR2 FVKESK. The CDR3 spells CASSQVGQGRETQYF. The CDR3 DNA follows: TGTGCCAGCAGCCAAGTCGGACAGGGAAGAGAGACCCAGTACTTC.

The chain is built from TRBV11-2 and TRBJ2-4, with 8 nucleotides matching TRBD2. Germline V gene lookup returns CDR1 SGHAT and CDR2 FQNNGV. The trim removed 5 bases at V and 6 bases at J, leaving 15 bases unmatched. This CDR3 is 17 amino acids long. The CDR3 DNA reads TGTGCCAGCAGCCGGGAGGCGGGCGGGAGGTTCAGAAACATTCAGTACTTC. It specifies CASSREAGGRFRNIQYF.

The chain joins TRBV6-6 to TRBJ1-4; the match to TRBD1 covers 10 bases. CDR1 is MNHNY, CDR2 SVGAGI, per germline (reference sequence). CDR3 length: 15 residues. The J segment lost 0 bases and the V segment lost 10 bases, leaving 5 bases of the junction unmatched. CDR3 sequence reads: CATRTGGSTNEKLFF. As DNA, the CDR3 is TGTGCCACCAGGACAGGGGGTTCAACTAATGAAAAACTGTTTTTT.

The genes are TRBV29-1 and TRBJ2-1; maybe TRBD2 (6 bases). Trimming cost V 4 bases and J 3 bases, with 7 bases left between them. Germline V CDR1 and CDR2: SQVTM, ANQGSEA. The CDR3 has 12 residues. CDR3 region: CSVGGDYNEQFF. The DNA for the CDR3 is TGCAGCGTTGGGGGGGACTACAATGAGCAGTTCTTC.

In regard to this clone: Germline and junction disagree at one end, which may indicate a read error. The chain uses TRBV11-2 and TRBJ2-1; tentative D call: TRBD2 (5 bases). The germline CDR1 and CDR2 sequences are SGHAT and FQNNGV. The CDR3 length is 14 residues. The DNA of the CDR3 is TGTGCCAGCAGCCCCACTAGTCCCTACAATAAGCAGTTCTTC. Translated: CASSPTSPYNKQFF.

This clone turned up a few times. The V call is TRBV7-6, the J call TRBJ1-1, with a tentative D call TRBD1 (5 bases). V lost 0 bases to trimming and J lost 5 bases, with 13 bases between them. CDR3 length: 15 residues. Looked up from germline, CDR1 is SGHVS and CDR2 is FNYEAQ. CDR3 loop: CASSLAAGAVTEAFF. The CDR3 nucleotides are TGTGCCAGCAGCTTAGCAGCTGGGGCGGTAACTGAAGCTTTCTTT.

The chain carries TRBV11-3 and TRBJ2-1, with 7 bases that match TRBD1. This CDR3 has 16 amino acids. Germline V gene lookup returns CDR1 SGHNT and CDR2 YENEEA. V gave up 5 bases and J gave up 4 bases; unmatched junction bases: 11. The CDR3 sequence is CASSPEGAGKYNEQFF. DNA of the CDR3: TGTGCCAGCAGCCCCGAGGGGGCAGGGAAATACAATGAGCAGTTCTTC. The full variable domain, with the rest looked up from reference TRBV11-3 and TRBJ2-1, is EAGVVQSPRYKIIEKKQPVAFWCNPISGHNTLYWYLQNLGQGPELLIRYENEEAVDDSQLPKDRFSAERLKGVDSTLKIQPAELGDSAVYLCASSPEGAGKYNEQFFGPGTRLTVL.

The chain has TRBV2 and TRBJ2-7; 9 positions match TRBD1. V gave up 6 bases and J gave up 3 bases; unmatched junction bases: 9. The CDR3 spans 15 residues. Germline lookup yields CDR1 SNHLY and CDR2 FYNNEI. Here the CDR3 reads CASSNDRDRVYEQYF. DNA of the CDR3: TGTGCCAGCAGCAACGATCGGGACAGGGTCTACGAGCAGTACTTC.

The rearrangement uses TRBV2 and TRBJ1-4, with no clear D. V shed 6 bases and J shed 7 bases, with 6 bases lying between them. The CDR3 has 11 amino acids. The V gene's germline CDR1 is SNHLY and CDR2 FYNNEI. CDR3 amino acids: CASSESEKLFF. The CDR3 nucleotides read TGTGCCAGCAGCGAATCTGAAAAACTGTTTTTT.

As concerns this clone: Other DNA sequences in the same sample also yield this CDR3. The gene calls are TRBV6-1 and TRBJ2-7; D gene uncertain. Trimming pared 4 bases from V and 1 base from J, leaving 5 bases between. CDR1 is MNHNS and CDR2 is SASEGT in the germline V gene. This CDR3 is built from 12 residues. The CDR3 here is CASSGRSYEQYF. The CDR3 nucleotides are TGTGCCAGCAGTGGGCGTTCCTACGAGCAGTACTTC.